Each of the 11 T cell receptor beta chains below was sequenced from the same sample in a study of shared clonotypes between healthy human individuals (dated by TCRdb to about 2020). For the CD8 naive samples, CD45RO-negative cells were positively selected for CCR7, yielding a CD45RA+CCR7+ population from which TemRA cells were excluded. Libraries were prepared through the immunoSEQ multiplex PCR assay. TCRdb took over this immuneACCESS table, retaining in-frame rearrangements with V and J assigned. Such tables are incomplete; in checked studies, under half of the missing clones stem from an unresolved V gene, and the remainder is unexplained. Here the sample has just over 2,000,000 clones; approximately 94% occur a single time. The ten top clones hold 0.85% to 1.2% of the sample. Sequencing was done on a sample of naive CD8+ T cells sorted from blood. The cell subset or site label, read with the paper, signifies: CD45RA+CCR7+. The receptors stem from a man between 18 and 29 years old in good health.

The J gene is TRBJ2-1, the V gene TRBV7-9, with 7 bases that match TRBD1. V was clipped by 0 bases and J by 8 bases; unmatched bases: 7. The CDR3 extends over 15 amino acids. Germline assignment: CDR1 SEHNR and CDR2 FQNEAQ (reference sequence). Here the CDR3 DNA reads TGTGCCAGCAGCTTAGCCCAGGACAGGAGGCATGAGCAGTTCTTC. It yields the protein CASSLAQDRRHEQFF.

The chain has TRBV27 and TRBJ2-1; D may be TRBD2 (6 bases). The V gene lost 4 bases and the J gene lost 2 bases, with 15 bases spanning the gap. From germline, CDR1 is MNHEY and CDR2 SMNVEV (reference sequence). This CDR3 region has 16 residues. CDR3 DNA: TGTGCCAGCAGTTCTAAGACTAGGAAACCCTACAATGAGCAGTTCTTC. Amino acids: CASSSKTRKPYNEQFF.

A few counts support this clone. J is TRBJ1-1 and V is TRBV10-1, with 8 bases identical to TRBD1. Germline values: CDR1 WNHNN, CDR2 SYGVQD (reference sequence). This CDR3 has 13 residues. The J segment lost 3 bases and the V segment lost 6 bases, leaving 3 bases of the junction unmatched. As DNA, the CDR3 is TGCGCCAGCAGGGACAGGGACGACACTGAAGCTTTCTTT. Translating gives CASRDRDDTEAFF.

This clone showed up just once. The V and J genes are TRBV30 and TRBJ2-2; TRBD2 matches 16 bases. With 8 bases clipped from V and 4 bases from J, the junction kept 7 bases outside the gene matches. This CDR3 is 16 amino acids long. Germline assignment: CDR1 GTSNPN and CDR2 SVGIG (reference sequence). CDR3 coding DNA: TGTGCCCAGGGACTAGCGGGGGGGCCACTCACCGGGGAGCTGTTTTTT. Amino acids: CAQGLAGGPLTGELFF.

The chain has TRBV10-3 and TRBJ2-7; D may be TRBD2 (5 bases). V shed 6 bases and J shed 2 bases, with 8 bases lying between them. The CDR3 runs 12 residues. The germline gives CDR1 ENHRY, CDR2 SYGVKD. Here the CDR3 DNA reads TGTGCCATCAGCCGGGGTCCCTACGAGCAGTACTTC. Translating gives CAISRGPYEQYF.

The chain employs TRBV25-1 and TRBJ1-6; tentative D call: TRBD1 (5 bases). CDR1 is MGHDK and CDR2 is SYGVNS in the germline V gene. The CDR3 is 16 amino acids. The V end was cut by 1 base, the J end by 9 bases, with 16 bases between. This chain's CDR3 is CASSESPGGISSPLHF. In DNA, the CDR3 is TGTGCCAGCAGTGAATCCCCGGGGGGGATTAGTTCACCCCTCCACTTT.

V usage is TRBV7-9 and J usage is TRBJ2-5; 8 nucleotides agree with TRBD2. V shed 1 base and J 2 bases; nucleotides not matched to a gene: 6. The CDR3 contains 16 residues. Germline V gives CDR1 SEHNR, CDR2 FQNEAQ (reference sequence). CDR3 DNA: TGTGCCAGCAGCTTAGTAAAGGTAGCGGGACAAGAGACCCAGTACTTC. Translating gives CASSLVKVAGQETQYF.

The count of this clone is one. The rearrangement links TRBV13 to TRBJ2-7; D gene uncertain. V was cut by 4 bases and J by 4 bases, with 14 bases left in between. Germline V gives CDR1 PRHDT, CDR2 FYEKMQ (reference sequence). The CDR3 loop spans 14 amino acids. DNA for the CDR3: TGTGCCAGCAGCTATAGATCGGCCCGTTACGAGCAGTACTTC. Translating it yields CASSYRSARYEQYF.

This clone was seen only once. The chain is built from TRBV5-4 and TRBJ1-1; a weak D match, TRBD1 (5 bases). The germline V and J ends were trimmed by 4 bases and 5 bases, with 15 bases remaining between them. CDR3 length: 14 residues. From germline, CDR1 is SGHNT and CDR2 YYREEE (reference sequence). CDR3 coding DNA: TGTGCCAGCAGCCCCCGGGGCCCGGGGACTGAAGCTTTCTTT. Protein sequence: CASSPRGPGTEAFF.

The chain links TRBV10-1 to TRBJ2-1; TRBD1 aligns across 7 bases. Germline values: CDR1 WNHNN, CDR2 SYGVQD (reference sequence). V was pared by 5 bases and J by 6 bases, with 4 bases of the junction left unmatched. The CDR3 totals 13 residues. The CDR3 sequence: CASSHRGVNEQFF. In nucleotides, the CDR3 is TGCGCCAGCAGTCACAGGGGTGTCAATGAGCAGTTCTTC.

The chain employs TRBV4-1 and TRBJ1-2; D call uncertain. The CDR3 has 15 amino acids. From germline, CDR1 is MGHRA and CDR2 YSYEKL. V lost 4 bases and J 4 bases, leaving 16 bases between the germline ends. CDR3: CASSREPQEAYGYTF. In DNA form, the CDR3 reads TGCGCCAGCAGCCGAGAACCTCAGGAAGCCTATGGCTACACCTTC.